This T cell receptor beta chain was profiled in a study of radiation and T cells in renal cell carcinoma. At the level of the study: Nephrectomy followed 15 Gy stereotactic body radiation by 4 weeks.

As to time point: baseline pretreatment blood. Treatment noted: 15 Gy SBRT to primary tumor, nephrectomy 4 weeks later. Serial blood draws occurred at baseline and 2 and 4 weeks post-SBRT. This CDR3 has 15 residues. Trimming pared 2 bases from V and 7 bases from J, leaving 12 bases between. Germline V gives CDR1 MNHNS, CDR2 SASEGT. The table came from immunoSEQ multiplex PCR; TCRdb's copy has only in-frame clones and leaves some out. Among 130,000 or so clones, nearly 90% were seen once, and the ten largest hold about 12%. General study findings and limits: Pretreatment tumor biopsies were lacking, so baseline clonotypes are unknown.

This clone was seen more than once but under ten times. Its target is unknown. The sample consisted of blood, taken from a patient whose treatment included radiotherapy and nephrectomy. This rearrangement joins TRBV6-1 to TRBJ1-6; a possible D gene is TRBD1 (6 bases). This TCR derives from a woman aged 50 to 60 with renal cell carcinoma. The CDR3 DNA sequence: TGTGCCAGCAGTGAATCAAGGACAGACAATTCACCCCTCCACTTT. Its translation is CASSESRTDNSPLHF.